Detailed here is one T cell receptor beta chain. Its antigen is currently not known. Base qualities are not at hand, and no much larger clone is one base apart. The CDR3 sequence holds 14 residues, the cysteine and phenylalanine included. The DNA shown is the 42-base CDR3, in frame from base 1. The V and J ends are trimmed by 2 bases and 0 bases, leaving 8 bases between them. CDR1 and CDR2, per the germline V gene (reference sequence), are MNHEY and SMNVEV. This sample is drawn from a study of PD-1 blockade in mismatch repair-deficient tumors (dated by TCRdb to about 2017). Regarding the complete study: Between September 2013 and September 2016, the trial enrolled about 78 consecutive patients with around 11 types of mismatch repair-deficient cancer, all of whom had received prior treatment and were progressing. Tumor-associated T cell clones were tracked in the peripheral blood of patients responding to PD-1 blockade by deep sequencing of TCR CDR3 regions. Study-level results and caveats: After pembrolizumab, tumor-resident clones, which were often undetectable in blood before treatment, expanded rapidly and then contracted, generally ahead of radiologic responses.

Mismatch repair deficiency in every enrolled patient was established by polymerase chain reaction or immunohistochemistry. TCR sequencing was carried out for three patients who responded to pembrolizumab therapy. The phase II trial prospectively tested pembrolizumab PD-1 blockade in advanced mismatch repair-deficient cancers regardless of tissue of origin. Serial peripheral blood T cell samples were collected before and at multiple times after starting PD-1 blockade. Blood sampling time points were reported as weeks after the first dose of pembrolizumab. The library came from the immunoSEQ multiplex PCR assay. This is the immuneACCESS table as TCRdb keeps it, with only in-frame sequences that have V and J called. A part of the clones is gone; compared with another copy, unresolved V genes explain less than half, and the rest is unexplained. The sample records 15,000 or so clones, more than 65% of which are singletons. Jointly, the top ten make up roughly 3.2% of the sample.

Sequenced here: PBMCs, sampled 4 weeks after starting pembrolizumab. Here the chain combines TRBV27 and TRBJ2-7; no D gene is confidently identified. The clonotype originates from an adult with mismatch repair-deficient cancer. The CDR3 reads as follows: CASSLNRPSYEQYF. The bases are TGTGCCAGCAGTTTAAATCGTCCCTCCTACGAGCAGTACTTC.